This T cell receptor (beta chain) derives from a study of control samples from healthy donors and cancer patients. Using immunoSEQ multiplex PCR, the repertoire was profiled, and TCRdb retains in-frame clones only, with some absent. In the table there are roughly 120,000 clones, roughly 89% of which are singletons. Sequenced material: blood. The clonotype comes from a woman aged 50 to 60 in good health.

The CDR3 loop reads CASSLEWPNEKLFF. CDR3 DNA sequence: TGCGCCAGCAGCCTAGAATGGCCTAATGAAAAACTGTTTTTT. The rearrangement uses TRBV5-1 and TRBJ1-4; D call uncertain. CDR3 size: 14 residues. Trimming removed 4 bases at V and 3 bases at J, with 10 bases between. Germline V CDR1 and CDR2: SGHRS, YFSETQ.